This TCR beta chain was recorded in a study of CD8+ T cells in alopecia areata. Investigators isolated RNA and reverse transcribed it into cDNA to act as the sequencing template. TCRdb's copy holds only in-frame clones and misses some; the assay was immunoSEQ multiplex PCR. Seen here are more than 95,000 clones, around 38% observed once, and the top ten hold around 1.4%. This CDR3 region has 14 residues. Trimming took off 3 bases at V and 5 bases at J, with 14 bases between the two ends. Per germline, CDR1 SGHRS and CDR2 YFSETQ. As for this clone: The antigen remains undetermined.

Study-wide results and limits: Resident alphabeta T-cell populations of normal skin are likewise subject to sequencing in scalp samples.

The chain has TRBV5-1 and TRBJ2-5, with a possible D match to TRBD2 (6 bases). The sequence was obtained from a human donor with alopecia areata. Sequenced sample: CD4+ T cells sorted from blood. The CDR3 region is CASSSTSFFETQYF. The DNA for the CDR3 is TGCGCCAGCAGCTCAACTAGCTTTTTCGAGACCCAGTACTTC.